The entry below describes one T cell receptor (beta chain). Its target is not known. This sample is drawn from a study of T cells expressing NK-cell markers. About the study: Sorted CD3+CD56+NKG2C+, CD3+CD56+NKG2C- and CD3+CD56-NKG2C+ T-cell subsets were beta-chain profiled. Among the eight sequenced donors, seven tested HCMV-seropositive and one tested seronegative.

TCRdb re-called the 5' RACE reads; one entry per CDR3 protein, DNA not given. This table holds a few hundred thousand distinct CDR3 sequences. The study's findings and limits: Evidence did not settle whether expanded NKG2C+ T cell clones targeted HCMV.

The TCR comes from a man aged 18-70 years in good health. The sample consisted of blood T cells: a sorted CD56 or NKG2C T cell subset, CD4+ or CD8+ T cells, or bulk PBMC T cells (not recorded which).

Here the CDR3 reads CATSRQPRGRGQPQHF. The chain carries TRBV15 and TRBJ1-5; TCRdb's D gene call, TRBD1, goes unchecked for lack of DNA. The CDR3 sequence is 16 residues long. The germline V gene has CDR1 LNHNV and CDR2 YYDKDF (reference sequence). Supplemented by reference TRBV15 and TRBJ1-5, the full variable domain reads DAMVIQNPRYQVTQFGKPVTLSCSQTLNHNVMYWYQQKSSQAPKLLFHYYDKDFNNEADTPDNFQSRRPNTSFCFLDIRSPGLGDTAMYLCATSRQPRGRGQPQHFGDGTRLSIL.